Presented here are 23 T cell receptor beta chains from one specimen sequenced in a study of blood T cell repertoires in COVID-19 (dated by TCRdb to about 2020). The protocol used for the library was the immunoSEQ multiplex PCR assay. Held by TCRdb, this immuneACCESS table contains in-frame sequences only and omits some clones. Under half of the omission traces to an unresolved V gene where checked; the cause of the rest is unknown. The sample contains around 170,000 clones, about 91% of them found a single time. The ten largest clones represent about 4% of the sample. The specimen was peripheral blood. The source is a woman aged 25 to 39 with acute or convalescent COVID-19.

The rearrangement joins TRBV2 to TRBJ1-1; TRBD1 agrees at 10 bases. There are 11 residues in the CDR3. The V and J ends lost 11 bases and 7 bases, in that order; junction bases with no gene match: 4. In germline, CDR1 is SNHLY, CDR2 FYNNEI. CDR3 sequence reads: CADRGLGEAFF. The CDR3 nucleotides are TGTGCCGACAGGGGGCTGGGTGAAGCTTTCTTT.

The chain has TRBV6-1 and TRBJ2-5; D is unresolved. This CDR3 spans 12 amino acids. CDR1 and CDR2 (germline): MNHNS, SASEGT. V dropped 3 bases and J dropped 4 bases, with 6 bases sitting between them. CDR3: CASSDPGETQYF. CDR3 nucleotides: TGTGCCAGCAGTGATCCGGGAGAGACCCAGTACTTC.

The CDR3 is CASSSQGLGNIQYF. The CDR3, as DNA: TGTGCCAGCAGCTCCCAGGGGCTAGGAAACATTCAGTACTTC. The V gene is TRBV5-6, the J gene TRBJ2-4; tentative D call: TRBD1 (6 bases). The germline gives CDR1 SGHDT, CDR2 YYEEEE. The CDR3 runs to 14 residues. V shed 3 bases and J shed 6 bases, with 13 bases lying between them. The full variable domain, completed using reference TRBV5-6 and TRBJ2-4, is DAGVTQSPTHLIKTRGQQVTLRCSPKSGHDTVSWYQQALGQGPQFIFQYYEEEERQRGNFPDRFSGHQFPNYSSELNVNALLLGDSALYLCASSSQGLGNIQYFGAGTRLSVL.

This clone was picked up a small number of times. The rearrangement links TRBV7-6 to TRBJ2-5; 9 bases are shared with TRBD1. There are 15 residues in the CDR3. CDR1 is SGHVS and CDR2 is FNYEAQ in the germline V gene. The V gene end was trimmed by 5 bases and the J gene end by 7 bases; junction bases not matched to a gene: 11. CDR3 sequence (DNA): TGTGCCAGCAGCCAAACAGGGGGCGCCCTCGGGACCCAGTACTTC. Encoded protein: CASSQTGGALGTQYF.

The CDR3 region is CASSFQGMEYF. DNA of the CDR3: TGTGCCAGCAGTTTTCAGGGGATGGAGTACTTC. V is TRBV28 and J is TRBJ2-7; possible D gene TRBD1, 6 bases. V was cut by 3 bases and J by 11 bases, with 11 bases left in between. The germline V gene encodes CDR1 MDHEN and CDR2 SYDVKM. This CDR3 spans 11 amino acids.

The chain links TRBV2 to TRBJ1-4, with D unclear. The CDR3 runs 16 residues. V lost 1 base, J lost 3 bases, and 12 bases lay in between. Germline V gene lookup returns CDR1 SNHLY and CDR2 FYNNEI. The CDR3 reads CASSEGLYGANEKLFF. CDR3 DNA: TGTGCCAGCAGTGAAGGGCTATATGGAGCTAATGAAAAACTGTTTTTT.

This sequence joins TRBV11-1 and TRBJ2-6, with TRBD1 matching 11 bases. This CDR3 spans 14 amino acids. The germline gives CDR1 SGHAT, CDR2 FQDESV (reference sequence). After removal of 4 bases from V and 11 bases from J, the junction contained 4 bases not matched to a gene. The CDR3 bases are TGTGCCAGCAGCTCTCCGGGACAGGGGGACGTCCTGACTTTC. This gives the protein CASSSPGQGDVLTF. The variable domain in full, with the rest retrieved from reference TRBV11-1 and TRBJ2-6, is EAEVAQSPRYKITEKSQAVAFWCDPISGHATLYWYRQILGQGPELLVQFQDESVVDDSQLPKDRFSAERLKGVDSTLKIQPAELGDSAMYLCASSSPGQGDVLTFGAGSRLTVL.

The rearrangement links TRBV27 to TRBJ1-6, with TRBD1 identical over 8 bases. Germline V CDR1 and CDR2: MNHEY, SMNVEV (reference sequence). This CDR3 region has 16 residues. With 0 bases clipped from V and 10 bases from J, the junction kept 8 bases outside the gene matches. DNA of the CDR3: TGTGCCAGCAGTTTATCGTTTCCGGGGACAGGATCACCCCTCCACTTT. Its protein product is CASSLSFPGTGSPLHF.

CDR3 region: CASSDRFAYSNQPQHF. The CDR3 coding sequence is TGTGCCAGCAGTGACCGGTTCGCCTATAGCAATCAGCCCCAGCATTTT. The V gene is TRBV6-4, the J gene TRBJ1-5; D is ambiguous. Trimming left V 2 bases short and J 0 bases short, with 11 bases between. Germline V CDR1 and CDR2: MRHNA, SNTAGT. The CDR3 is made up of 16 amino acids.

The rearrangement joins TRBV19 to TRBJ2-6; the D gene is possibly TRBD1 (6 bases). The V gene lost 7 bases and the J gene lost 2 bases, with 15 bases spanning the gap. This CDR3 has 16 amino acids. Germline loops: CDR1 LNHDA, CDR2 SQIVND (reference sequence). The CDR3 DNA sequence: TGTGCCAGTAAGGGCAGGGGATCGGCTGGGGCCAACGTCCTGACTTTC. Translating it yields CASKGRGSAGANVLTF.

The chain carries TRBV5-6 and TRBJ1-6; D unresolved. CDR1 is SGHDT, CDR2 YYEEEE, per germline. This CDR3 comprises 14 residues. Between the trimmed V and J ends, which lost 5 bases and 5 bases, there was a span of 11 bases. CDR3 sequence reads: CASSKRRDNSPLHF. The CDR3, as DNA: TGTGCCAGCAGTAAAAGGAGGGATAATTCACCCCTCCACTTT.

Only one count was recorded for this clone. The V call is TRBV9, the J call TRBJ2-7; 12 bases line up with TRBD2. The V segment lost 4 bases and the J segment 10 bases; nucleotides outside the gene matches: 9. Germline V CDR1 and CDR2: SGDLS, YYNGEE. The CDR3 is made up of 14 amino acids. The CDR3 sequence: CASSPRTSGTHQYF. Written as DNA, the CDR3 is TGTGCCAGCAGCCCGCGGACTAGCGGGACCCACCAGTACTTC.

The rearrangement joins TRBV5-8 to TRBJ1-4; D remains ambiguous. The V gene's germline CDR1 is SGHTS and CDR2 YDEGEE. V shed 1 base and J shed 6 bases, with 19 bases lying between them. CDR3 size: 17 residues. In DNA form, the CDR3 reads TGTGCCAGCAGCTTGAGTGGCGAGGGAAGGTCAGATGAAAAACTGTTTTTT. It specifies CASSLSGEGRSDEKLFF.

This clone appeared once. CDR3 in amino acids: CATSSQQGASGANVLTF. The CDR3 coding sequence is TGTGCCACCAGCAGCCAACAGGGGGCATCTGGGGCCAACGTCCTGACTTTC. The rearrangement joins TRBV15 to TRBJ2-6, with 9 positions matching TRBD1. Germline lookup yields CDR1 LNHNV and CDR2 YYDKDF (reference sequence). The CDR3 totals 17 residues. Unmatched junction bases numbered 4, after V lost 3 bases and J lost 1 base.

CDR3 coding DNA: TGTGCCAGCCGCCTTGAGGGCGGGGAGCTGTTTTTT. This translates into CASRLEGGELFF. V and J are TRBV2 and TRBJ2-2; TRBD2 is a possible D gene (5 bases). The CDR3 length is 12 residues. Deletions cut 8 bases from V and 7 bases from J, with 11 bases between. Germline V gene sequence: CDR1 SNHLY, CDR2 FYNNEI.

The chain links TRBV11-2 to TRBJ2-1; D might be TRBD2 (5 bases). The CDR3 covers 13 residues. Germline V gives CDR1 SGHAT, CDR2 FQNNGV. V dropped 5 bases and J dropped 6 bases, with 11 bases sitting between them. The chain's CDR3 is CASSRSALNEQFF. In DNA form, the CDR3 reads TGTGCCAGCAGCCGTAGCGCCCTCAATGAGCAGTTCTTC. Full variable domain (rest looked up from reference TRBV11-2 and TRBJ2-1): EAGVAQSPRYKIIEKRQSVAFWCNPISGHATLYWYQQILGQGPKLLIQFQNNGVVDDSQLPKDRFSAERLKGVDSTLKIQPAKLEDSAVYLCASSRSALNEQFFGPGTRLTVL.

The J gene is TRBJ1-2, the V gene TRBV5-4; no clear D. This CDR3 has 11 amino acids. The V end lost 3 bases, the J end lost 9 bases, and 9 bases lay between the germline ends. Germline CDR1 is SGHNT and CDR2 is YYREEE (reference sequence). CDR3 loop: CASSSEQRYTF. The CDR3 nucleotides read TGTGCCAGCAGCTCCGAACAGCGCTACACCTTC.

The CDR3 DNA sequence: TGTGCCAGCCGGGACTCCCGCTCCTACAATGAGCAGTTCTTC. It encodes CASRDSRSYNEQFF. V is TRBV28 and J is TRBJ2-1; possibly TRBD2 for D (6 bases). The CDR3 runs 14 residues. Trimming cost V 8 bases and J 0 bases, with 11 bases left between them. Germline loops: CDR1 MDHEN, CDR2 SYDVKM.

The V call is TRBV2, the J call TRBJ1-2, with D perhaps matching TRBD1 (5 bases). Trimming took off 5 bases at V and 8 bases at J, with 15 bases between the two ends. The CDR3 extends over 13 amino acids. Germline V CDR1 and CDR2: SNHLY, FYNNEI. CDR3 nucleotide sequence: TGTGCCAGCAGTACCGGGACTCCGAGAGGCTACACCTTC. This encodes CASSTGTPRGYTF.

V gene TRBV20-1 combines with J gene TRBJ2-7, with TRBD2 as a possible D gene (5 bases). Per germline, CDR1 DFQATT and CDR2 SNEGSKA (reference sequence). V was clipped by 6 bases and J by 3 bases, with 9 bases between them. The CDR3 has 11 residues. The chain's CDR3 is CSAPGVYEQYF. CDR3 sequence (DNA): TGCAGTGCCCCCGGGGTCTACGAGCAGTACTTC.

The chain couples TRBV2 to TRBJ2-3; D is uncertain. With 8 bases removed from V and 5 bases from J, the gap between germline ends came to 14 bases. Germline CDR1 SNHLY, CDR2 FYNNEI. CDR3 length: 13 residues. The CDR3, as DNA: TGTGCCAGCTTGAAGCCAATTGGAGATACGCAGTATTTT. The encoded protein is CASLKPIGDTQYF.

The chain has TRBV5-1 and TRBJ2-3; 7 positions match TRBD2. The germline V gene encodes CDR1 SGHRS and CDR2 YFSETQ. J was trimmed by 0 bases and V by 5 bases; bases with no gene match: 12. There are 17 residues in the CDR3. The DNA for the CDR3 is TGCGCCAGCAGTCCGCCCCTAGCGGTCGGTAGCACAGATACGCAGTATTTT. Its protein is CASSPPLAVGSTDTQYF. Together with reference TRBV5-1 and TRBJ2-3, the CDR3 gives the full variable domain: KAGVTQTPRYLIKTRGQQVTLSCSPISGHRSVSWYQQTPGQGLQFLFEYFSETQRNKGNFPGRFSGRQFSNSRSEMNVSTLELGDSALYLCASSPPLAVGSTDTQYFGPGTRLTVL.

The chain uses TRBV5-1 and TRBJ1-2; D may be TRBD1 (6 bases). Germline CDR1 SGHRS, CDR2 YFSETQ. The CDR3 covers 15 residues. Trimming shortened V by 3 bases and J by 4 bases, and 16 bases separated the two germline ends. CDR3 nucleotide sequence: TGCGCCAGCAGCTGGGGCGGGGGGGCAGGCTATGGCTACACCTTC. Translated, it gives CASSWGGGAGYGYTF.